The clone carrying this T cell receptor (beta chain) was found a few times. The target antigen is unknown. These data belong to a study of human T cells and chemical hapten exposure. V shed 3 bases and J shed 5 bases, with 12 bases lying between them. The CDR3 is 14 residues long. Study-level points and caveats: TCRs at a frequency above 1 in 1000 stayed unchanged with DPC sensitization.

For the library, individual cDNA molecules each received unique molecular identifiers. TCRdb re-derived calls from the RACE reads in MiXCR, one entry per CDR3 protein. The sample carries approximately 87,000 distinct CDR3 sequences, about an eighth recorded once. Regarding time point: patch test 2, 6 weeks after DPC sensitization. As to treatment: therapeutic diphenylcyclopropenone sensitization with weekly scalp DPC. Whole blood that had not been fractionated was the source of extracted total RNA. The receptor was derived from a woman aged 40 to 50 with alopecia areata. Some clones in this sample may be carry-over from other donors' samples. Sequencing was performed on whole blood, taken in connection with sensitization to the hapten diphenylcyclopropenone (DPC). The chain employs TRBV12-3 or TRBV12-4 and TRBJ2-3; the D gene is possibly TRBD2 (5 bases). This CDR3 reads CASSFRSEVDTQYF. The CDR3 nucleotides read TGTGCCAGCAGTTTTAGGTCGGAGGTAGATACGCAGTATTTT.